This T cell receptor beta chain was found in a study of blood T cell repertoires in COVID-19 (TCRdb year 2020). Regarding the research as a whole: Collaborator samples came from the United States, Italy and Spain and covered acute and convalescent phases of COVID-19. Samples came from the ongoing ImmuneRACE study (first 160 participants) plus 1,254 subjects from 6 global collaborators. The repertoires were made available in a free public database intended to serve as a resource for research on the immune response to SARS-CoV-2. The material from the prospective study consisted of cDNA or gDNA derived from T cells, B-cell-depleted T cells, or PBMCs. Where available, HLA class I and class II types were obtained from metadata supplied by the sample provider rather than from assay-based typing. The dataset comprised deeply sampled blood TCRbeta repertoires from subjects exposed to, actively infected with, or recovered from COVID-19. A de-identified subject ID, COVID-19 status, age in years and sex were almost always included in the sample metadata.

Samples from volunteer blood donors who had recovered from COVID-19 were contributed by a second Seattle source. Each collaborating institution followed its own protocols to collect whole blood in K2EDTA tubes. For TCRbeta analysis, collaborator samples were shipped as frozen whole blood, as isolated PBMCs, or as DNA extracted from either sample type. On the study overall, not on this receptor specifically: The quantity of clinical and demographic metadata differed by source and by participant and was supplied without curation.

About this clone itself: Its antigen specificity is not known. No per-base quality is available; no much larger clone lies one base away.

The CDR3, cysteine through phenylalanine, is 16 amino acids long. The only DNA kept is the CDR3, 48 bases in frame from the first base. Via the germline V gene (reference sequence), CDR1 is LNHDA and CDR2 SQIVND. V is trimmed back by 4 bases and J by 0 bases, and the junction contains 6 bases that no gene match accounts for. The immunoSEQ Assay, a bias-controlled multiplex PCR, was used to amplify TCRbeta CDR3 regions from genomic DNA. The paper's processing steps were these. Nucleated cell counts per sample were estimated from amplification of reference gene primers within the assay. To quantify the absolute abundance of each unique TCRbeta CDR3 rearrangement, sequence reads were collapsed and filtered. Productive Simpson clonality was computed per sample as the square root of Simpson's diversity index over productive rearrangements. TCRdb's version of the immuneACCESS table is confined to in-frame rearrangements and falls short of the full clone set. An unresolved V gene accounts for under half of the shortfall where checked; the remainder is of unknown origin. Clone size and the V and J calls come from that table; the DNA yielded D and trimming. Here the sample has approximately 260,000 clones; about 88% occur a single time. The ten largest clones capture 3.5% to 5.5% of the sample.

The receptor's source is a middle-aged woman who had recovered from COVID-19. Sequencing used peripheral blood. Rearrangement joined TRBV19 to TRBJ1-2; TRBD1 matches 9 bases in the middle. The DNA reads TGTGCCAGTAGTAGCCCCGGGACAGGGACTAACTATGGCTACACCTTC. Its amino acids are CASSSPGTGTNYGYTF. The full variable domain, with segments outside the CDR3 supplied by the reference TRBV19 and TRBJ1-2 proteins, appears as DGGITQSPKYLFRKEGQNVTLSCEQNLNHDAMYWYRQDPGQGLRLIYYSQIVNDFQKGDIAEGYSVSREKKESFPLTVTSAQKNPTAFYLCASSSPGTGTNYGYTFGSGTRLTVV.